This entry lists 26 T cell receptor beta chains sequenced from one sample in a study of a mutant IDH1 vaccine in newly diagnosed glioma. The sample's time point: baseline, week 1 (first vaccination visit). The treatment was: pre-vaccination baseline after standard-of-care therapy. The method was immunoSEQ multiplex PCR; TCRdb's version includes in-frame clones alone and lacks a portion of them. This sample has around 67,000 clones, with approximately 82% found just once. This specimen consisted of peripheral blood mononuclear cells (PBMCs), obtained from a glioma patient treated with radiotherapy, temozolomide or both. The receptors here all came from a woman aged 18-29 years with glioma. Some clones in this sample may be carry-over from other donors' samples.

The V and J genes are TRBV27 and TRBJ1-6; 8 nucleotides line up with TRBD1. Trimming cost V 6 bases and J 10 bases; bases outside gene matches: 20. The CDR3 is made up of 18 amino acids. The germline V gene encodes CDR1 MNHEY and CDR2 SMNVEV (reference sequence). The CDR3 nucleotides read TGTGCCAGCAGCTTAAGAAAGGGGTGGACAGGGCCTAAGTCACCCCTCCACTTT. Translation: CASSLRKGWTGPKSPLHF.

The chain is built from TRBV15 and TRBJ2-7; 12 bases line up with TRBD2. Germline CDR1 LNHNV, CDR2 YYDKDF (reference sequence). CDR3 length: 13 amino acids. Unmatched junction bases numbered 2, after V lost 8 bases and J lost 3 bases. The CDR3: CATGTSGHYEQYF. Here the CDR3 DNA reads TGTGCCACCGGGACTAGCGGGCACTACGAGCAGTACTTC.

The chain links TRBV7-9 to TRBJ1-2; no firm D call. Germline V gene sequence: CDR1 SEHNR, CDR2 FQNEAQ (reference sequence). The CDR3 totals 12 residues. Trimming removed 8 bases from V and 7 bases from J, with 14 bases in between. The CDR3 DNA reads TGTGCCAGCGTCCGGGGTCTGCTTGGCTACACCTTC. Translation gives CASVRGLLGYTF.

V gene TRBV5-4 combines with J gene TRBJ2-7; 8 bases match TRBD1. Germline assignment: CDR1 SGHNT and CDR2 YYREEE (reference sequence). Trimming took 4 bases from V and 2 from J; bases not matched to a gene: 5. The CDR3 extends over 14 amino acids. This CDR3 is CASSGDRWTYEQYF. DNA for the CDR3: TGTGCCAGCAGCGGGGACAGGTGGACCTACGAGCAGTACTTC.

The chain employs TRBV4-1 and TRBJ2-5; 8 bases match TRBD1. V shed 4 bases, J shed 2 bases, and the junction held 6 bases outside the gene matches. The CDR3 length is 15 residues. Germline-derived CDR1 and CDR2 are MGHRA and YSYEKL. CDR3: CASSLAGQGQETQYF. The CDR3 DNA reads TGCGCCAGCAGCCTCGCCGGACAGGGTCAAGAGACCCAGTACTTC.

Only one count was recorded for this clone. V usage is TRBV2 and J usage is TRBJ1-2; D perhaps matches TRBD1 (5 bases). Germline V gives CDR1 SNHLY, CDR2 FYNNEI. The CDR3 sequence is 14 residues long. Deletions cut 3 bases from V and 7 bases from J, with 15 bases between. CDR3 DNA: TGTGCCAGCAGTGAGTTCCCGGGGCTAGGTGGCTACACCTTC. Its protein is CASSEFPGLGGYTF.

Concerning this clone itself: At one boundary the junction diverges from the germline segment, which might be a read error. The chain employs TRBV19 and TRBJ1-2, with TRBD1 as a possible D gene (6 bases). Germline V gene lookup returns CDR1 LNHDA and CDR2 SQIVND (reference sequence). The CDR3 has 15 residues. The CDR3 spells CASSIFGGSNYGYTF. The CDR3, as DNA: TGTGCCAGCAGTATTTTTGGGGGCTCTAACTATGGCTACACCTTC. Full variable domain (rest looked up from reference TRBV19 and TRBJ1-2): DGGITQSPKYLFRKEGQNVTLSCEQNLNHDAMYWYRQDPGQGLRLIYYSQIVNDFQKGDIAEGYSVSREKKESFPLTVTSAQKNPTAFYLCASSIFGGSNYGYTFGSGTRLTVV.

The J gene is TRBJ1-5, the V gene TRBV7-2; 10 bases are a match to TRBD1. From germline, CDR1 is SGHTA and CDR2 FQGNSA. The ends lost 5 bases at V and 4 bases at J; junction bases unmatched: 5. There are 15 residues in the CDR3. The CDR3 region has the DNA TGTGCCAGCAGCGAAGGACAGGGGGGGAATCAGCCCCAGCATTTT. Its translation: CASSEGQGGNQPQHF.

The chain combines TRBV27 with TRBJ2-1; perhaps D is TRBD1 or TRBD2 (5 bases each). Germline CDR1 and CDR2: MNHEY and SMNVEV (reference sequence). The CDR3 is made up of 14 amino acids. The V gene lost 4 bases and the J gene lost 7 bases, with 14 bases spanning the gap. DNA of the CDR3: TGTGCCAGCAGTTCCGGGGCAGGGTCGAATGAGCAGTTCTTC. Its translation: CASSSGAGSNEQFF.

The chain has TRBV27 and TRBJ2-7; TRBD2 is a possible D gene (6 bases). The CDR3 length is 14 residues. Germline V gene data show CDR1 as MNHEY and CDR2 as SMNVEV (reference sequence). V lost 8 bases and J 2 bases, leaving 16 bases between the germline ends. CDR3 sequence: CASGGTGTPYEQYF. In nucleotides, the CDR3 is TGTGCCAGCGGGGGGACGGGGACCCCCTACGAGCAGTACTTC.

CDR3 sequence (DNA): TGTGCCAGCAGCCCAGAAGGGGGGTACGAGCAGTACTTC. It specifies CASSPEGGYEQYF. The V and J genes are TRBV5-4 and TRBJ2-7; D assignment may be TRBD1 or TRBD2 (6 bases each). The germline V gene has CDR1 SGHNT and CDR2 YYREEE (reference sequence). This CDR3 spans 13 amino acids. The V end lost 4 bases, the J end lost 4 bases, and 12 bases lay between the germline ends.

The V and J genes are TRBV5-1 and TRBJ2-7; no clear D. Deletions cut 1 base from V and 0 bases from J, with 11 bases between. CDR1 is SGHRS, CDR2 YFSETQ, per germline. The CDR3 is 15 residues long. CDR3 region: CASSLLGASSYEQYF. The CDR3 DNA sequence: TGCGCCAGCAGCTTGCTCGGTGCTAGCTCCTACGAGCAGTACTTC.

The genes are TRBV14 and TRBJ2-7; D might be TRBD2 (5 bases). The CDR3 is 11 amino acids. The V end lost 4 bases, the J end lost 4 bases, and 5 bases lay between the germline ends. Per germline, CDR1 SGHDN and CDR2 FVKESK. CDR3 loop: CASSPGYEQYF. As DNA, the CDR3 is TGTGCCAGCAGCCCGGGGTACGAGCAGTACTTC.

The chain carries TRBV9 and TRBJ1-1; weak D call: TRBD1 (6 bases). V was shortened by 0 bases and J by 0 bases, with 12 bases between the two germline ends. CDR1 and CDR2 (germline): SGDLS, YYNGEE. The CDR3 runs 16 residues. The CDR3, as DNA: TGTGCCAGCAGCGTAGACGGGGGGCGGGTGAACACTGAAGCTTTCTTT. This gives the protein CASSVDGGRVNTEAFF.

CDR3 bases: TGTGCCAGCACCCCCCTTTCCGGGGAGCTGTTTTTT. This codes for CASTPLSGELFF. The rearrangement links TRBV5-4 to TRBJ2-2; D is ambiguous. CDR1 and CDR2 from the germline V gene are SGHNT and YYREEE (reference sequence). The V and J ends lost 6 bases and 6 bases respectively, with 9 bases between them. This CDR3 has 12 residues.

This clone was seen a few times. The chain links TRBV30 to TRBJ1-1, with D uncertain. Trimming left V 4 bases short and J 4 bases short, with 10 bases between. CDR1 and CDR2 (germline): GTSNPN, SVGIG (reference sequence). The length of the CDR3 is 12 residues. The CDR3 DNA is TGTGCCTGGAACCCCCAGTTCACTGAAGCTTTCTTT. Translation gives CAWNPQFTEAFF.

This chain connects TRBV18 to TRBJ1-1; D ambiguous. The CDR3 is 12 residues long. V was shortened by 5 bases and J by 3 bases, with 7 bases between the two germline ends. From germline, CDR1 is KGHSH and CDR2 LQKENI. CDR3: CASSAGDTEAFF. CDR3 sequence (DNA): TGTGCCAGCTCAGCAGGAGACACTGAAGCTTTCTTT.

The rearrangement uses TRBV19 and TRBJ2-3; 7 positions match TRBD2. After removal of 4 bases from V and 2 bases from J, the junction contained 12 bases not matched to a gene. The CDR3 loop spans 17 amino acids. Germline assignment: CDR1 LNHDA and CDR2 SQIVND (reference sequence). The DNA for the CDR3 is TGTGCCAGTAGTAGCCGTCGGGCTAGCGGCCACACAGATACGCAGTATTTT. Translating gives CASSSRRASGHTDTQYF.

This chain uses TRBV9 with TRBJ2-3, with D perhaps TRBD1 or TRBD2 (5 bases each). The CDR3 contains 16 residues. The germline gives CDR1 SGDLS, CDR2 YYNGEE. V lost 0 bases to trimming and J lost 5 bases, with 16 bases between them. For the CDR3, the DNA is TGTGCCAGCAGCGTAGGAGAGGCGCCGGGGCAAGATACGCAGTATTTT. Its protein product is CASSVGEAPGQDTQYF.

This clone was seen more than once but under ten times. V usage is TRBV7-2 and J usage is TRBJ1-2; D call uncertain. CDR1 SGHTA and CDR2 FQGNSA come from the germline V gene. The CDR3 is 13 residues long. V was cut by 3 bases and J by 2 bases, with 7 bases left in between. CDR3 sequence: CASSFSPNYGYTF. In DNA, the CDR3 is TGTGCCAGCAGCTTTTCCCCGAACTATGGCTACACCTTC.

The V gene is TRBV5-1, the J gene TRBJ2-3; 10 bases align to TRBD1. The CDR3 contains 15 residues. The V gene's germline CDR1 is SGHRS and CDR2 YFSETQ. V gave up 4 bases and J gave up 2 bases; unmatched junction bases: 4. CDR3 sequence (DNA): TGCGCCAGCAGCGGGGGGACAGGGGTCACAGATACGCAGTATTTT. This codes for CASSGGTGVTDTQYF.

The CDR3 sequence: CAWGDIAYTF. For the CDR3, the DNA is TGTGCCTGGGGGGACATAGCCTACACCTTC. The V call is TRBV30, the J call TRBJ1-2, with TRBD1 as a possible D gene (6 bases). The CDR3 is 10 residues long. CDR1 is GTSNPN, CDR2 SVGIG, per germline (reference sequence). Trimming took off 5 bases at V and 10 bases at J, with 11 bases between the two ends.

J is TRBJ2-7 and V is TRBV5-6; tentatively, D is TRBD1 (6 bases). The CDR3 is 15 residues long. V shed 0 bases and J shed 0 bases, with 10 bases lying between them. Germline V gives CDR1 SGHDT, CDR2 YYEEEE. This CDR3 is CASSLAGQTSYEQYF. CDR3 DNA sequence: TGTGCCAGCAGCTTGGCAGGACAGACCTCCTACGAGCAGTACTTC.

The gene calls are TRBV9 and TRBJ1-2, with 7 bases fitting TRBD1. Trimming cost V 2 bases and J 4 bases; bases outside gene matches: 8. The germline gives CDR1 SGDLS, CDR2 YYNGEE. The CDR3 runs to 15 residues. The CDR3 protein is CASSVAGQLFYGYTF. The CDR3 DNA is TGTGCCAGCAGCGTGGCGGGACAGCTATTCTATGGCTACACCTTC.

The chain combines TRBV19 with TRBJ1-2; D is unclear. Trimming cost V 9 bases and J 3 bases, with 17 bases left between them. The CDR3 covers 14 residues. Germline CDR1 LNHDA, CDR2 SQIVND (reference sequence). CDR3 protein: CASQYLWEDYGYTF. The DNA for the CDR3 is TGTGCCAGCCAGTATTTGTGGGAGGACTATGGCTACACCTTC.

V usage is TRBV19 and J usage is TRBJ2-7; TRBD1 agrees at 9 bases. The germline V gene has CDR1 LNHDA and CDR2 SQIVND (reference sequence). The CDR3 is 15 amino acids. With V trimmed by 5 bases and J by 0 bases, 5 bases remained unmatched. The CDR3 DNA sequence: TGTGCCAGTAGTGTGGGACAGGGAAGCTCCTACGAGCAGTACTTC. Translating gives CASSVGQGSSYEQYF. Full variable domain (rest looked up from reference TRBV19 and TRBJ2-7): DGGITQSPKYLFRKEGQNVTLSCEQNLNHDAMYWYRQDPGQGLRLIYYSQIVNDFQKGDIAEGYSVSREKKESFPLTVTSAQKNPTAFYLCASSVGQGSSYEQYFGPGTRLTVT.